This T cell receptor beta chain was observed in a study of cytomegalovirus exposure and HLA in healthy donors. Study in general: Unique TCRs numbering around 85 million, obtained from HLA-typed donors, made up an early data release.

Study results and caveats: Researchers counted approximately 160 TCR beta chains as cytomegalovirus-associated. In a later analysis, more than 15,000 TCR beta sequences were associated with HLA alleles at 0.05 false discovery rate.

Germline V gene data show CDR1 as MGHRA and CDR2 as YSYEKL. The V end was cut by 0 bases, the J end by 4 bases, with 4 bases between. The CDR3 is made up of 13 amino acids. Healthy bone marrow donors made up the cohort. Points on this clone: Its cognate antigen is unknown.

60 Vbeta and 13 Jbeta primers were used in PCR. Produced via immunoSEQ multiplex PCR; TCRdb's table is partial and in-frame only. This table has roughly 130,000 clones, 78% appearing once. Source material: PBMCs. The J gene is TRBJ1-3, the V gene TRBV4-1, with D hard to call. The sequence was obtained from a middle-aged woman in good health and CMV-seronegative. Here the CDR3 reads CASSQEEGNTIYF. The CDR3 nucleotides read TGCGCCAGCAGCCAAGAGGAGGGAAACACCATATATTTT.